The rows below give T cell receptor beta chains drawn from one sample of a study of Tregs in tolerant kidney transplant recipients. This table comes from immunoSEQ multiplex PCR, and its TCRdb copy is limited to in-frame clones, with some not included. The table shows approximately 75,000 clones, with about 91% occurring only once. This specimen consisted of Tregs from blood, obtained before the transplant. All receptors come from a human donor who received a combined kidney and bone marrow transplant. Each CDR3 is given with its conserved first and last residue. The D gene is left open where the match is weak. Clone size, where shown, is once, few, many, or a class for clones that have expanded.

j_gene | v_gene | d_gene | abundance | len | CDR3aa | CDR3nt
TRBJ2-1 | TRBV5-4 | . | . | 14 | CASSRGGGAVEQFF | TGTGCCAGCAGCCGGGGAGGGGGAGCGGTTGAGCAGTTCTTC
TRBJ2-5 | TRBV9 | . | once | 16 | CASSVGGSGRRETQYF | TGTGCCAGCAGCGTAGGGGGATCAGGGAGACGCGAGACCCAGTACTTC
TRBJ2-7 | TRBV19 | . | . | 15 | CASSIEGGLSYEQYF | TGTGCCAGTAGTATAGAGGGCGGACTGTCCTACGAGCAGTACTTC
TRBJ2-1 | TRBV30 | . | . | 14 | CAWRFGSSYNEQFF | TGTGCCTGGAGATTCGGGAGCTCCTACAATGAGCAGTTCTTC
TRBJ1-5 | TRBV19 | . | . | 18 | CASSILGKDPYSNQPQHF | TGTGCCAGTAGTATCTTGGGCAAAGACCCTTATAGCAATCAGCCCCAGCATTTT
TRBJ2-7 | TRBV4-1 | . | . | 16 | CASSQDRGNPIYEQYF | TGCGCCAGCAGCCAAGATCGTGGCAACCCTATCTACGAGCAGTACTTC
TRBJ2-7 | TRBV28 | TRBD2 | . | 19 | CASSPNWGLAGGSSYEQYF | TGTGCCAGCAGTCCAAATTGGGGACTAGCGGGAGGGTCCTCCTACGAGCAGTACTTC
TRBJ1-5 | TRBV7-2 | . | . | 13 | CASSLEDKQPQHF | TGTGCCAGCAGCTTAGAGGACAAACAGCCCCAGCATTTT
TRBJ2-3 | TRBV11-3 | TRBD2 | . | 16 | CASSPGLAESTDTQYF | TGTGCCAGCAGCCCCGGACTAGCGGAAAGCACAGATACGCAGTATTTT
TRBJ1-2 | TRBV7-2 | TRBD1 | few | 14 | CASSYGQGARGYTF | TGTGCCAGCAGCTACGGACAGGGGGCTCGGGGCTACACCTTC
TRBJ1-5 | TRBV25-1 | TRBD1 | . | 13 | CASSAQGAQPQHF | TGTGCCAGCAGTGCCCAGGGGGCTCAGCCCCAGCATTTT